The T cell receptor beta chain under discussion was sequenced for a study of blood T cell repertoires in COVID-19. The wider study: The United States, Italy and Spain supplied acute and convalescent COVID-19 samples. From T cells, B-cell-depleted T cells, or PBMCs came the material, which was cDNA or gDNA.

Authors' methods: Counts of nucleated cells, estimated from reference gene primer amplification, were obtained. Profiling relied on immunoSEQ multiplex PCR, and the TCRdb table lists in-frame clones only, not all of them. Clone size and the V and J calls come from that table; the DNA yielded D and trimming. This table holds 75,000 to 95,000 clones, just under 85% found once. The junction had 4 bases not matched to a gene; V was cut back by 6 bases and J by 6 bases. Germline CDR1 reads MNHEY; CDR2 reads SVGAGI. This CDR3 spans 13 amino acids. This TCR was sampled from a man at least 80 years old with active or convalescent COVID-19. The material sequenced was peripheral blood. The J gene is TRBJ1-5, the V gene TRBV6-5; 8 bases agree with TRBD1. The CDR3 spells CASRGDRSQPQHF. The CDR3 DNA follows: TGTGCCAGCAGGGGGGACAGGAGTCAGCCCCAGCATTTT.